This TCR beta chain emerged from a study of CD8 T cells in ankylosing spondylitis. Study results and caveats: Both synovial fluid and blood in reactive arthritis had previously been reported to carry some motif variants. Disease-associated clones were reportedly significantly overrepresented in matched ankylosing spondylitis synovial fluid. Ankylosing spondylitis blood seemed to carry a telltale TCR beta motif made of eight highly homologous variants.

The CDR3 is 15 residues long. Looked up from germline, CDR1 is SGHRS and CDR2 is YFSETQ. V lost 0 bases to trimming and J lost 4 bases, with 13 bases between them. Many counts were recorded for this clonotype. Its antigen is unknown. Each TCR beta library was made by quantitative 5'-RACE that incorporated molecular barcodes. MiXCR, run by TCRdb on the 5' RACE reads, gives a single entry per CDR3 protein. The table has about 240,000 distinct CDR3 sequences, around 7.8% seen once. The source is a male donor with ankylosing spondylitis or in good health (not recorded which). Material: blood, either unsorted or a sorted T cell fraction (not recorded which). The chain employs TRBV5-1 and TRBJ1-2; D may be TRBD1 (6 bases). CDR3 protein: CASSLAFETGYGYTF. The CDR3 DNA reads TGCGCCAGCAGCTTGGCCTTTGAGACAGGCTATGGCTACACCTTC.